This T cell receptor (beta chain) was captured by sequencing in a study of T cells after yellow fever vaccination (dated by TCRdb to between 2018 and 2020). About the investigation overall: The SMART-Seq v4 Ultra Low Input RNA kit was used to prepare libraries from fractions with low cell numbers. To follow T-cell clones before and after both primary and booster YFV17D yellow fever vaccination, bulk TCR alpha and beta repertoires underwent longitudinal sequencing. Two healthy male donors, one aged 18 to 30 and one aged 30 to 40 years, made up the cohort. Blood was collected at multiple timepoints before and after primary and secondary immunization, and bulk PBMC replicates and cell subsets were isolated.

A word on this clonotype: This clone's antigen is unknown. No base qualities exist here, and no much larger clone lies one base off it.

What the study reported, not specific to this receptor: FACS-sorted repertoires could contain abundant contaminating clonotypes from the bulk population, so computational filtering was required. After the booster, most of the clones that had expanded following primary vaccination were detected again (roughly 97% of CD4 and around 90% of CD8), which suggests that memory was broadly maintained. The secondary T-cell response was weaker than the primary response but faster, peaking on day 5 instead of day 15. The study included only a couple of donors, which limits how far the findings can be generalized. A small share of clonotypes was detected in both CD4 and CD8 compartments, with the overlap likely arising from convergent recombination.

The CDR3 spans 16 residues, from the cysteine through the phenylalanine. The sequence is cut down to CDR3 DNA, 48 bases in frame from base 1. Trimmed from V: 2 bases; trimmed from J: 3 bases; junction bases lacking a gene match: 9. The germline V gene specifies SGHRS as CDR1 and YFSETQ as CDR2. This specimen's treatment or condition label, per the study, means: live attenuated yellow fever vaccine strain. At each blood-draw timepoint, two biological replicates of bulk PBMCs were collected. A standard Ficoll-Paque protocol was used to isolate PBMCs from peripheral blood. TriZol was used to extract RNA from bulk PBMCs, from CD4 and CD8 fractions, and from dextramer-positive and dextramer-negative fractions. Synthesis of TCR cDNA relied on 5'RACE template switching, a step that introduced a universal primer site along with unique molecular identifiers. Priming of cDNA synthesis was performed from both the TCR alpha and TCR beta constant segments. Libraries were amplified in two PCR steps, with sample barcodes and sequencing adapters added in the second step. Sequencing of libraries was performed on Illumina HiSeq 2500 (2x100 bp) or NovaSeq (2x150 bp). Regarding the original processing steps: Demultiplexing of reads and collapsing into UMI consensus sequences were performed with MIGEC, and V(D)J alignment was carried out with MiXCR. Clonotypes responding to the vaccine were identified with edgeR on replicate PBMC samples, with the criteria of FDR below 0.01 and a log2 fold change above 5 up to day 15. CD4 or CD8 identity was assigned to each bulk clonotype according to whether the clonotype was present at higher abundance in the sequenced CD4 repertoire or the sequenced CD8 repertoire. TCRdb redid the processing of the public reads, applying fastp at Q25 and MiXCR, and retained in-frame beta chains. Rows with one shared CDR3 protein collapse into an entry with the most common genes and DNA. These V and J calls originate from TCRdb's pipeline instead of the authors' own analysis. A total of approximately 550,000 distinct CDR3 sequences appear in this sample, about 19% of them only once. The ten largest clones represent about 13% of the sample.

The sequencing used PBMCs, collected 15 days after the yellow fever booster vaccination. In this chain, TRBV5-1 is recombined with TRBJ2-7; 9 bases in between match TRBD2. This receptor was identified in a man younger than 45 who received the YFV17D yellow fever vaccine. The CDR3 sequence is CASSFGSGSTGYEQYF. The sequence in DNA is TGCGCCAGCAGCTTCGGTAGCGGGAGTACGGGCTACGAGCAGTACTTC.